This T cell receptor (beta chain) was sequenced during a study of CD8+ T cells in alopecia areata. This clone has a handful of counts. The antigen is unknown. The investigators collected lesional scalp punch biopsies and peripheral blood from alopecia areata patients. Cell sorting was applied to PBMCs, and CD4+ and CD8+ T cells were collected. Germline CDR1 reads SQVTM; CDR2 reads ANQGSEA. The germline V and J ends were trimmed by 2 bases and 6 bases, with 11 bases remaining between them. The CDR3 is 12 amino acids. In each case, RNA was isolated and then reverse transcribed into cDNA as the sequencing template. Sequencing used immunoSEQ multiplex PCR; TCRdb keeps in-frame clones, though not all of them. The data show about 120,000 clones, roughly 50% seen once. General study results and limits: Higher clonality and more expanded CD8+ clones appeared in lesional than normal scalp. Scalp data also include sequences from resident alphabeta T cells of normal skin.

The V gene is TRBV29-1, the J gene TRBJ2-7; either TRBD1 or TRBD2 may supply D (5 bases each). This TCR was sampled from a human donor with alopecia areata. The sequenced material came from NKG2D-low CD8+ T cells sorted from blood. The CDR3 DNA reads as TGCAGCGTTGAAAGCCAAGGGACCGAGCAGTACTTC. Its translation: CSVESQGTEQYF.